This passage covers 13 T cell receptor beta chains from one sample sequenced in a study of CD8 T cells in ankylosing spondylitis (TCRdb year 2017). Library construction relied on 5' RACE. Reads for this sample came from an Illumina HiSeq 2500. TCRdb trimmed the raw reads at Q25, called clones with MiXCR and kept productive beta chains. Rows merge per CDR3 protein into single entries with the most common DNA and genes. This sample has about 130,000 distinct CDR3 sequences in its table, and 12% to 15% of those were observed once. The ten largest clones take up 3% of the sample. Sequencing was performed on blood, either unsorted or a sorted T cell fraction (not recorded which). These TCRs come from a female donor with ankylosing spondylitis or in good health (not recorded which).

This clonotype was seen more than once but under ten times. The gene calls are TRBV7-2 and TRBJ2-5; D gene ambiguous. CDR3 length: 14 residues. V was shortened by 3 bases and J by 1 base, with 9 bases between the two germline ends. The germline V gene encodes CDR1 SGHTA and CDR2 FQGNSA. Written as DNA, the CDR3 is TGTGCCAGCAGCTTTAAATCCCGCCAAGAGACCCAGTACTTC. Its protein product is CASSFKSRQETQYF. The full variable domain, rest sourced from reference TRBV7-2 and TRBJ2-5, is GAGVSQSPSNKVTEKGKDVELRCDPISGHTALYWYRQSLGQGLEFLIYFQGNSAPDKSGLPSDRFSAERTGGSVSTLTIQRTQQEDSAVYLCASSFKSRQETQYFGPGTRLLVL.

This clonotype turned up a few times. The chain is built from TRBV28 and TRBJ2-5, with 9 bases that match TRBD1. This CDR3 region has 16 residues. Germline V lookup: CDR1 MDHEN, CDR2 SYDVKM. With V trimmed by 5 bases and J by 5 bases, 12 bases remained unmatched. In DNA form, the CDR3 reads TGTGCCAGCAGTCCTCTAAACGGACAGGGGTTGGAGACCCAGTACTTC. Translation: CASSPLNGQGLETQYF. The full variable domain, its missing parts supplied by reference TRBV28 and TRBJ2-5, is DVKVTQSSRYLVKRTGEKVFLECVQDMDHENMFWYRQDPGLGLRLIYFSYDVKMKEKGDIPEGYSVSREKKERFSLILESASTNQTSMYLCASSPLNGQGLETQYFGPGTRLLVL.

V usage is TRBV20-1 and J usage is TRBJ2-7, with 8 bases lining up with TRBD1. V shed 5 bases, J shed 6 bases, and the junction held 3 bases outside the gene matches. CDR1 is DFQATT, CDR2 SNEGSKA, per germline (reference sequence). The CDR3 sequence is 11 residues long. CDR3 protein: CSALDRVEQYF. Here the CDR3 DNA reads TGCAGTGCTCTGGACAGGGTCGAGCAGTACTTC.

This clonotype occurred a few times. At one end the junction does not follow the germline gene, possibly because of a read error. The chain has TRBV29-1 and TRBJ1-5; D not resolved. This CDR3 is built from 13 residues. Germline loops: CDR1 SQVTM, CDR2 ANQGSEA. As DNA, the CDR3 is TGCAGCGTGGAAGCTGACGGCAATCAGCCCCAGCATTTT. Its protein product is CSVEADGNQPQHF. Full variable domain (missing parts from reference TRBV29-1 and TRBJ1-5): SAVISQKPSRDICQRGTSLTIQCQVDSQVTMMFWYRQQPGQSLTLIATANQGSEATYESGFVIDKFPISRPNLTFSTLTVSNMSPEDSSIYLCSVEADGNQPQHFGDGTRLSIL.

The DNA for the CDR3 is TGTGCCAGCAGCTTCTCAGGGCTAGCCAAAAACATTCAGTACTTC. Translated: CASSFSGLAKNIQYF. This chain uses TRBV5-6 with TRBJ2-4; TRBD1 might be the D (5 bases). The V gene lost 2 bases and the J gene lost 0 bases, with 9 bases spanning the gap. CDR3 size: 15 residues. The V gene's germline CDR1 is SGHDT and CDR2 YYEEEE.

This clonotype appeared many times. The rearrangement uses TRBV11-1 and TRBJ2-3; 7 bases agree with TRBD1. The CDR3 totals 15 residues. The ends lost 0 bases at V and 2 bases at J; junction bases unmatched: 2. Germline CDR1 SGHAT, CDR2 FQDESV (reference sequence). The CDR3 bases are TGTGCCAGCAGCTTAGCGGGACAGAACACAGATACGCAGTATTTT. Translated: CASSLAGQNTDTQYF.

The chain employs TRBV29-1 and TRBJ2-1, with D tentatively TRBD2 (6 bases). V was cut by 4 bases and J by 7 bases, with 11 bases left in between. This CDR3 comprises 12 residues. Germline CDR1 is SQVTM and CDR2 is ANQGSEA. For the CDR3, the DNA is TGCAGCGTTGTACGGAGGGAGAATGAGCAGTTCTTC. Amino acids: CSVVRRENEQFF.

This clonotype was found a few times. The genes are TRBV7-8 and TRBJ2-1; D remains ambiguous. CDR1 and CDR2 (germline): SGHVS, FQNEAQ. V was cut by 7 bases and J by 4 bases, with 17 bases left in between. The CDR3 is 15 residues long. CDR3 sequence (DNA): TGTGCCAGCACTGGACGTTCGGGCGCGTACAATGAGCAGTTCTTC. Encoded protein: CASTGRSGAYNEQFF.

This clonotype was seen repeatedly, ten times or more. The chain joins TRBV9 to TRBJ2-6; 10 nucleotides match TRBD1. This CDR3 region has 21 residues. CDR1 SGDLS and CDR2 YYNGEE come from the germline V gene. V dropped 0 bases and J dropped 1; count of bases not matched to a gene: 13. CDR3 nucleotide sequence: TGTGCCAGCAGCGTAGCTAGGGACTTGCGACAGGGGGCATCTGGGGCCAACGTCCTGACTTTC. Translated, it gives CASSVARDLRQGASGANVLTF. The full variable domain, completed using reference TRBV9 and TRBJ2-6, is DSGVTQTPKHLITATGQRVTLRCSPRSGDLSVYWYQQSLDQGLQFLIQYYNGEERAKGNILERFSAQQFPDLHSELNLSSLELGDSALYFCASSVARDLRQGASGANVLTFGAGSRLTVL.

The chain recombines TRBV29-1 with TRBJ2-1, with a weak D call TRBD2 (5 bases). With 1 base removed from V and 7 bases from J, the gap between germline ends came to 8 bases. CDR3 length equals 12 residues. CDR1 and CDR2 (germline): SQVTM, ANQGSEA. CDR3 sequence (DNA): TGCAGCGTTGAAGGAGCGGTGAATGAGCAGTTCTTC. It is translated as CSVEGAVNEQFF.

This chain connects TRBV18 to TRBJ1-4; a weak D match, TRBD1 (5 bases). Germline V gene sequence: CDR1 KGHSH, CDR2 LQKENI. This CDR3 is built from 16 residues. V lost 3 bases and J 8 bases, leaving 19 bases between the germline ends. This chain's CDR3 is CASSPLEGAGGEKLFF. The CDR3 coding sequence is TGTGCCAGCTCACCTTTGGAAGGGGCAGGTGGAGAAAAACTGTTTTTT. Using reference TRBV18 and TRBJ1-4 for the parts outside the CDR3, the full variable domain is NAGVMQNPRHLVRRRGQEARLRCSPMKGHSHVYWYRQLPEEGLKFMVYLQKENIIDESGMPKERFSAEFPKEGPSILRIQQVVRGDSAAYFCASSPLEGAGGEKLFFGSGTQLSVL.

This chain joins TRBV20-1 and TRBJ2-2, with 8 bases identical to TRBD1. Looked up from germline, CDR1 is DFQATT and CDR2 is SNEGSKA (reference sequence). The CDR3 contains 15 residues. Unmatched junction bases numbered 8, after V lost 6 bases and J lost 2 bases. CDR3 sequence (DNA): TGCAGTGCCAGAACAGGGGGAACCAACACCGGGGAGCTGTTTTTT. Translation gives CSARTGGTNTGELFF.

Only a few counts were recorded for this clonotype. This chain uses TRBV23-1 with TRBJ2-3; D may be TRBD1 (5 bases). TRBV23-1 is an ORF; its function is uncertain. The germline V and J ends were trimmed by 1 base and 7 bases, with 15 bases remaining between them. The CDR3 sequence is 15 residues long. This CDR3 is CASSQCLTVRYTQYF. CDR3 DNA: TGCGCCAGCAGTCAATGTCTGACAGTTCGATATACGCAGTATTTT.